This T cell receptor beta chain appears in the sequencing data of a study of blood T cell repertoires in COVID-19. About the study: The analysed material was cDNA or gDNA that came from T cells, B-cell-depleted T cells, or PBMCs.

In terms of age and location, participants ranged from roughly 18 to 89 years and lived in about two dozen US areas. Clinical history reported by participants formed the basis on which cohorts were assigned. V lost 4 bases to trimming and J lost 5 bases; unmatched junction nucleotides: 11. The CDR3 extends over 16 amino acids. The germline V gene encodes CDR1 KGHSH and CDR2 LQKENI. Generated by immunoSEQ multiplex PCR, the TCRdb table keeps only in-frame clones and is missing some. The sample yields about 330,000 clones, around 90% seen once. The J gene is TRBJ1-5, the V gene TRBV18; 7 bases map to TRBD1. Sequencing was performed on PBMCs or T cells enriched from blood (not recorded which). The clonotype was recovered from a woman in her 30s who had recovered from COVID-19. In DNA form, the CDR3 reads TGTGCCAGCTCACGGGCCCCTGGACAGGTTGATCAGCCCCAGCATTTT. This sequence encodes CASSRAPGQVDQPQHF.